The 15 T cell receptor beta chains presented below share a single source sample, sequenced in a study of radiation and T cells in renal cell carcinoma. Clones were read by immunoSEQ multiplex PCR, and TCRdb kept only the in-frame ones, dropping some. The sample includes some 120,000 clones, roughly 80% of them seen just once. The time point is: baseline pretreatment blood. Treatment indicated: 15 Gy SBRT to primary tumor, nephrectomy 4 weeks later. The sample in question was blood, obtained from a patient whose treatment included radiotherapy and nephrectomy. The source is a woman in her sixties or seventies with renal cell carcinoma.

The J gene is TRBJ2-3, the V gene TRBV27; tentatively, D is TRBD1 (5 bases). Germline V CDR1 and CDR2: MNHEY, SMNVEV (reference sequence). This CDR3 spans 14 amino acids. With 1 base removed from V and 3 bases from J, the gap between germline ends came to 8 bases. CDR3 residues: CASSLYQGTDTQYF. The CDR3 DNA sequence: TGTGCCAGCAGTTTATACCAGGGAACAGATACGCAGTATTTT.

V gene TRBV20-1 combines with J gene TRBJ1-2; D unclear. Trimming took 3 bases from V and 11 from J, leaving 13 bases between them. Germline V CDR1 and CDR2: DFQATT, SNEGSKA (reference sequence). The CDR3 has 11 amino acids. The CDR3 sequence: CSARTADLYTF. The CDR3 DNA is TGCAGTGCTAGGACGGCAGACTTATACACCTTC.

The rearrangement joins TRBV6-6 to TRBJ1-2; 7 nucleotides line up with TRBD1. There are 13 residues in the CDR3. Trimming at V came to 8 bases and at J to 7 bases, leaving 10 bases not matched to a gene. Germline CDR1 reads MNHNY; CDR2 reads SVGAGI (reference sequence). CDR3 nucleotide sequence: TGTGCCAGCCGGGGACAGTTCGTAGGTGGCTACACCTTC. Its protein product is CASRGQFVGGYTF.

This chain uses TRBV11-2 with TRBJ1-4; D not resolved. Trimming pared 1 base from V and 2 bases from J, leaving 11 bases between. In germline, CDR1 is SGHAT, CDR2 FQNNGV. The CDR3 sequence is 16 residues long. CDR3 in amino acids: CASSLVRTRTNEKLFF. As DNA, the CDR3 is TGTGCCAGCAGCTTAGTTCGCACCCGGACTAATGAAAAACTGTTTTTT.

The chain recombines TRBV9 with TRBJ2-3; no firm D call. CDR3 length: 14 residues. V was trimmed by 4 bases and J by 6 bases, leaving 15 bases between them. From germline, CDR1 is SGDLS and CDR2 YYNGEE. CDR3 in amino acids: CASSQSPPPDTQYF. CDR3 DNA sequence: TGTGCCAGCAGCCAGAGCCCCCCGCCCGATACGCAGTATTTT.

The V gene is TRBV9, the J gene TRBJ2-7; D may be TRBD2 (7 bases). The germline CDR1 and CDR2 sequences are SGDLS and YYNGEE. The CDR3 length is 16 residues. Trimming stripped 6 bases from V and 6 bases from J, with 25 bases between. The CDR3: CASTAGPGGLLSEQYF. The DNA for the CDR3 is TGTGCCAGCACCGCGGGCCCGGGGGGCCTTTTGTCCGAGCAGTACTTC. Full variable domain (remainder filled in from reference TRBV9 and TRBJ2-7): DSGVTQTPKHLITATGQRVTLRCSPRSGDLSVYWYQQSLDQGLQFLIQYYNGEERAKGNILERFSAQQFPDLHSELNLSSLELGDSALYFCASTAGPGGLLSEQYFGPGTRLTVT.

CDR3: CASSPIALTGRDGELFF. The CDR3 nucleotides are TGCGCCAGCAGCCCAATCGCATTGACAGGGAGGGACGGGGAGCTGTTTTTT. This chain links TRBV4-3 with TRBJ2-2; D possibly matches TRBD1 or TRBD2 (7 bases each). The CDR3 loop spans 17 amino acids. Between the trimmed V and J ends, which lost 4 bases and 7 bases, there was a span of 22 bases. From germline, CDR1 is LGHNA and CDR2 YSLEER.

This rearrangement joins TRBV2 to TRBJ2-6; D uncertain. This CDR3 region has 16 residues. The V end was cut by 7 bases, the J end by 2 bases, with 15 bases between. Germline V gene lookup returns CDR1 SNHLY and CDR2 FYNNEI. The chain's CDR3 is CASTWAGETGANVLTF. The CDR3 DNA is TGTGCCAGCACCTGGGCAGGTGAAACTGGGGCCAACGTCCTGACTTTC.

The genes are TRBV6-6 and TRBJ1-2; no clear D gene. This CDR3 has 14 amino acids. V lost 4 bases, J lost 4 bases, and 13 bases lay in between. Germline-derived CDR1 and CDR2 are MNHNY and SVGAGI (reference sequence). The CDR3 reads CASSSDGSSYGYTF. CDR3 nucleotides: TGTGCCAGCAGTTCCGACGGATCTAGCTATGGCTACACCTTC.

This clone was observed a handful of times. The rearrangement links TRBV6-1 to TRBJ2-7; TRBD2 agrees at 12 bases. This CDR3 contains 17 residues. CDR1 and CDR2 from the germline V gene are MNHNS and SASEGT. V was clipped by 4 bases and J by 1 base; unmatched bases: 8. CDR3 protein: CASSAGLAGVTSYEQYF. The DNA for the CDR3 is TGTGCCAGCAGTGCGGGACTAGCGGGTGTTACTTCCTACGAGCAGTACTTC.

This chain links TRBV19 with TRBJ2-2; D perhaps matches TRBD2 (6 bases). CDR3 length: 19 amino acids. Germline CDR1 is LNHDA and CDR2 is SQIVND (reference sequence). With 3 bases removed from V and 0 bases from J, the gap between germline ends came to 20 bases. CDR3 nucleotide sequence: TGTGCCAGTAGTATTCCGGGACGGTGGGGACTGGCGAACACCGGGGAGCTGTTTTTT. This encodes CASSIPGRWGLANTGELFF. Looking up the rest from reference TRBV19 and TRBJ2-2 gives the full variable domain: DGGITQSPKYLFRKEGQNVTLSCEQNLNHDAMYWYRQDPGQGLRLIYYSQIVNDFQKGDIAEGYSVSREKKESFPLTVTSAQKNPTAFYLCASSIPGRWGLANTGELFFGEGSRLTVL.

The chain links TRBV4-3 to TRBJ1-4; possibly TRBD1 for D (5 bases). Germline CDR1 reads LGHNA; CDR2 reads YSLEER. The CDR3 runs 15 residues. Deletions cut 4 bases from V and 8 bases from J, with 17 bases between. The CDR3 sequence is CASSPKPGLGEKLFF. As DNA, the CDR3 is TGCGCCAGCAGCCCAAAACCGGGACTAGGGGAAAAACTGTTTTTT.

The chain combines TRBV28 with TRBJ2-7; D is uncertain. Germline-derived CDR1 and CDR2 are MDHEN and SYDVKM. Trimming left V 5 bases short and J 3 bases short, with 14 bases between. The CDR3 is 14 residues long. The CDR3 loop reads CASSLTVPNYEQYF. CDR3 coding DNA: TGTGCCAGCAGTCTTACGGTCCCCAACTACGAGCAGTACTTC. Looking up the rest from reference TRBV28 and TRBJ2-7 gives the full variable domain: DVKVTQSSRYLVKRTGEKVFLECVQDMDHENMFWYRQDPGLGLRLIYFSYDVKMKEKGDIPEGYSVSREKKERFSLILESASTNQTSMYLCASSLTVPNYEQYFGPGTRLTVT.

V usage is TRBV6-5 and J usage is TRBJ2-7, with a tentative D call TRBD1 (6 bases). Germline V lookup: CDR1 MNHEY, CDR2 SVGAGI. The V end lost 1 base, the J end lost 2 bases, and 9 bases lay between the germline ends. CDR3 length equals 14 residues. This CDR3 is CASSYWDKTYEQYF. CDR3 bases: TGTGCCAGCAGTTACTGGGACAAGACCTACGAGCAGTACTTC.

The genes are TRBV5-4 and TRBJ1-1; 7 bases match TRBD1. CDR1 is SGHNT and CDR2 is YYREEE in the germline V gene (reference sequence). V lost 6 bases and J lost 3; bases outside the gene matches: 17. CDR3 size: 17 residues. CDR3 in DNA: TGTGCCAGCACCACGACCCAGGGGGTAGAAAGGGACACTGAAGCTTTCTTT. This encodes CASTTTQGVERDTEAFF.